Only one count was recorded for the clone carrying this TCR beta chain. The antigen remains unidentified. 60 Vbeta and 13 Jbeta primers were used in PCR. Only in-frame clones appear in the TCRdb table, and some are missing; sequencing was by immunoSEQ multiplex PCR. The table has some 150,000 clones, roughly 78% seen once. This entry is derived from a study of cytomegalovirus exposure and HLA in healthy donors. Study context: Ancestry clustering placed 70% to 85% of several hundred genotyped donors in the Caucasian-associated cluster. Findings of the study overall: A highly shared variant cluster was judged a likely technical artifact. Fewer N-insertions than the roughly 630-donor mean were reportedly shown by an Asian-associated ancestry cluster in a later analysis.

Germline values: CDR1 MNHEY, CDR2 SMNVEV (reference sequence). CDR3 size: 12 residues. V was pared by 8 bases and J by 3 bases, with 10 bases between. The sequence was obtained from a young man in good health and CMV-seropositive. Sequencing input: PBMCs. This rearrangement joins TRBV27 to TRBJ1-2; D gene ambiguous. CDR3 amino acids: CASPREDYGYTF. CDR3 DNA sequence: TGTGCCAGCCCGAGAGAGGACTATGGCTACACCTTC.